A single sample gave rise to the 26 T cell receptor beta chains below, sequenced in a study of tissue T cells after allogeneic stem cell transplantation. Time point meaning: mouse harvest day 14 after allogeneic transplant. Mouse grafts combined 10^7 T-cell-depleted bone marrow cells with 10^6 splenic CD5+ T cells. The method was immunoSEQ multiplex PCR; TCRdb's version includes in-frame clones alone and lacks a portion of them. The sample consists of approximately 3,200 clones, around 46% of them appearing once. Sequences were obtained from gut tissue. The receptors derive from a female BALB/c mouse given C57BL/6 T cells with graft-versus-host disease after an allogeneic hematopoietic cell transplant.

Worth noting for this clone: Mouse gene names and germline throughout. The CDR3 extends 1 residue past the end of the read, so its final part is completed from the germline J gene. The genes are TRBV26 and TRBJ2-7; 13 bases are shared with TRBD2. CDR3 size: 14 residues. The ends lost 5 bases at V and 7 bases at J; junction bases unmatched: 5. Germline CDR1 KGHPV, CDR2 FQNQEV (reference sequence). The CDR3 DNA, read in part, is TGTGCCAGCAGTAAAGGGACTGGGGGGGAGGAACAGTAC. Residues: CASSKGTGGEEQY. The complete CDR3 reads CASSKGTGGEEQYF.

A word on this clone: Germline and genes here are mouse. The read halts 1 residue ahead of the CDR3 end, with the missing end drawn from the germline J gene. This chain connects TRBV26 to TRBJ2-5; 7 nucleotides line up with TRBD1. Trimming removed 6 bases from V and 5 bases from J; junction bases left unmatched: 5. The CDR3 totals 13 residues. Germline values: CDR1 KGHPV, CDR2 FQNQEV (reference sequence). The covered CDR3 bases are TGTGCCAGCAGAACCGGGACAGTAGACACCCAGTAC. Protein product: CASRTGTVDTQY. The whole CDR3 protein reads CASRTGTVDTQYF.

On this clone itself: Gene names are mouse gene names. The read ends 1 residue shy of where the CDR3 ends; the end is completed using the germline J gene. The chain recombines TRBV2 with TRBJ2-3, with 13 nucleotides matching TRBD2. The germline V gene has CDR1 LGHNA and CDR2 YSYQKL. V dropped 4 bases and J dropped 3; count of bases not matched to a gene: 1. The CDR3 is 15 amino acids. CDR3 sequence: CASSPDWGGAETLYF. The DNA read from the CDR3 is TGTGCCAGCAGCCCGGACTGGGGGGGCGCAGAAACGCTGTAT.

As to this clone: Germline and genes here are mouse. The CDR3 goes on 1 residue after the read ends, and that part is filled in from the germline J gene. V and J are TRBV3 and TRBJ1-3, with TRBD1 matching over 7 bases. The CDR3 spans 13 residues. The germline V gene encodes CDR1 SNHLY and CDR2 FYNGKV (reference sequence). The ends lost 4 bases at V and 5 bases at J; junction bases unmatched: 2. Partial CDR3 DNA: TGTGCCAGCAGCTGGGACAGAAGAAATACGCTCTAT. It is translated as CASSWDRRNTLY. The entire CDR3 sequence reads CASSWDRRNTLYF.

On this clone itself: Gene names denote mouse genes. The read is 1 residue too short to cover the CDR3 end, so that end is filled in from the germline J gene. The chain combines TRBV13-2 with TRBJ1-6; D is undetermined. TRBJ1-6 is known as an ORF, though its function is uncertain. Deletions cut 4 bases from V and 5 bases from J, with 7 bases between. Germline-derived CDR1 and CDR2 are NNHNN and SYGAGS (reference sequence). CDR3 length equals 13 residues. CDR3 residues: CASGPSNNSPLYF. The part of the CDR3 DNA that was read is TGTGCCAGCGGTCCATCCAATAATTCGCCCCTCTAC.

As concerns this clone: Gene names and germline refer to mouse. The missing CDR3 end, 1 residue past where the read stops, is filled in from the germline J gene. The rearrangement uses TRBV12-1 and TRBJ1-1; TRBD1 matches 9 bases. From germline, CDR1 is SGHSN and CDR2 HYEKVE. The V segment lost 4 bases and the J segment 3 bases; nucleotides outside the gene matches: 5. The CDR3 runs 14 residues. This CDR3 is CASSHTGGDTEVFF. CDR3 DNA (partial): TGTGCCAGCTCCCACACAGGGGGCGACACAGAAGTCTTC.

This clone was picked up a small number of times. The gene names given are mouse names. CDR3 protein: CASSLASNQDTQYF. Incomplete CDR3 DNA: TGTGCAAGCAGCTTAGCCAGTAACCAAGACACCCAGTAC. The chain links TRBV16 to TRBJ2-5; D gene ambiguous. The CDR3 end lies 1 residue beyond the end of the read and is filled in from the germline J gene. Germline CDR1 SGHSA, CDR2 FRNQAP. V was clipped by 1 base and J by 0 bases, with 5 bases between them. The CDR3 totals 14 residues.

This clone is classed as large. The germline and genes are mouse ones. With the read ending 1 residue before the CDR3 end, the germline J gene is used to fill in that end. V and J are TRBV13-2 and TRBJ2-4; no reliable D call. There are 14 residues in the CDR3. The ends were cut back, 2 bases at V and 0 bases at J, with 7 bases in the middle. Germline assignment: CDR1 NNHNN and CDR2 SYGAGS (reference sequence). The DNA read from the CDR3 is TGTGCCAGCGGTGAAAGGGTTAGTCAAAACACCTTGTAC. Residues: CASGERVSQNTLY. The whole CDR3 protein reads CASGERVSQNTLYF.

In its sample, this clone ranks as medium-sized. The gene names given are mouse names. The read stops 1 residue short of the end of the CDR3; the missing end is completed from the germline J gene. The chain couples TRBV16 to TRBJ2-7; TRBD1 aligns across 9 bases. The germline CDR1 and CDR2 sequences are SGHSA and FRNQAP. The CDR3 consists of 13 residues. V lost 5 bases, J lost 5 bases, and 4 bases stayed unmatched. The CDR3 loop is CASSPRDRDEQYF. Incomplete CDR3 DNA: TGTGCAAGCAGCCCTCGGGACAGGGATGAACAGTAC.

By sample share, this clone is medium-sized. Here the gene names and germline are mouse. The sequence runs out 1 residue before the end of the CDR3; the remainder is reconstructed from the germline J gene. The chain carries TRBV31 and TRBJ2-1, with 10 bases fitting TRBD2. The CDR3 is made up of 15 amino acids. The germline CDR1 and CDR2 sequences are GKSSPN and SITVG. Trimming at V came to 0 bases and at J to 7 bases, leaving 6 bases not matched to a gene. This chain's CDR3 is CAWSLVLGGQAEQFF. Incomplete CDR3 DNA: TGTGCCTGGAGTCTAGTGCTGGGGGGGCAGGCTGAGCAGTTC.

Only a few counts were recorded for this clone. Gene names are mouse gene names. The read terminates 1 residue ahead of where the CDR3 ends, so the germline J gene completes it. The J gene is TRBJ1-3, the V gene TRBV23. The germline CDR1 and CDR2 sequences are KGHTA and FQNQQP. CDR3 length equals 11 residues. CDR3 DNA (partial): TGCTCCTCGTATTCTGGAAATACGCTCTAT. It yields the protein CSSYSGNTLY. The CDR3 as a whole reads CSSYSGNTLYF.

Details on this clone: Germline and genes here are mouse. The sequence runs out 1 residue before the end of the CDR3; the remainder is reconstructed from the germline J gene. The chain employs TRBV26 and TRBJ1-1; TRBD1 matches at 8 bases. Germline CDR1 reads KGHPV; CDR2 reads FQNQEV (reference sequence). This CDR3 spans 14 amino acids. V shed 4 bases and J 1 base; nucleotides not matched to a gene: 2. Partial CDR3 DNA: TGTGCCAGCAGTCATGGGACAGGGAACACAGAAGTCTTC. As protein: CASSHGTGNTEVF. In full, the CDR3 is CASSHGTGNTEVFF. The full variable domain, rest sourced from reference TRBV26 and TRBJ1-1, is NSKVIQTPRYLVKGQGQKAKMRCIPEKGHPVVFWYQQNKNNEFKFLINFQNQEVLQQIDMTEKRFSAECPSNSPCSLEIQSSEAGDSALYLCASSHGTGNTEVFFGKGTRLTVV.

On this clone: Gene names denote mouse genes. The CDR3 extends 1 residue past the end of the read, so its final part is completed from the germline J gene. The chain carries TRBV26 and TRBJ1-1; 10 bases align to TRBD1. Germline loops: CDR1 KGHPV, CDR2 FQNQEV (reference sequence). V shed 3 bases and J 10 bases; nucleotides not matched to a gene: 5. The CDR3 sequence is 13 residues long. CDR3 sequence: CASSLPRDRGVFF. The covered CDR3 bases are TGTGCCAGCAGTCTTCCCCGGGACAGGGGAGTCTTC. Combining the CDR3 with reference TRBV26 and TRBJ1-1 gives the whole variable domain NSKVIQTPRYLVKGQGQKAKMRCIPEKGHPVVFWYQQNKNNEFKFLINFQNQEVLQQIDMTEKRFSAECPSNSPCSLEIQSSEAGDSALYLCASSLPRDRGVFFGKGTRLTVV.

This clone was detected only a few times. These gene names are mouse names. Read data end 1 residue before the CDR3 end; the end is taken from the germline J gene. The chain combines TRBV3 with TRBJ1-3, with D perhaps TRBD1 (6 bases). The ends were cut back, 2 bases at V and 0 bases at J, with 8 bases in the middle. There are 15 residues in the CDR3. Germline values: CDR1 SNHLY, CDR2 FYNGKV (reference sequence). The CDR3 region is CASSLTGNSGNTLYF. The part of the CDR3 DNA that was read is TGTGCCAGCAGCTTAACAGGGAATTCTGGAAATACGCTCTAT.

By frequency in the sample, this clone is large. Gene names are the mouse ones. The CDR3 goes on 1 residue after the read ends, and that part is filled in from the germline J gene. This chain uses TRBV26 with TRBJ1-4; a weak D match, TRBD1 (6 bases). Per the germline V gene, CDR1 is KGHPV and CDR2 is FQNQEV (reference sequence). The CDR3 covers 14 residues. V dropped 4 bases and J dropped 1 base, with 7 bases sitting between them. The CDR3 here is CASSPTGSNERLFF. The part of the CDR3 DNA that was read is TGTGCCAGCAGTCCGACAGGTTCCAACGAAAGATTATTT.

The table lists this clone with a few counts. Mouse gene names and germline throughout. The read stops 1 residue short of the end of the CDR3; the missing end is completed from the germline J gene. The rearrangement uses TRBV31 and TRBJ2-5; 7 positions agree with TRBD2. Germline lookup yields CDR1 GKSSPN and CDR2 SITVG. This CDR3 region has 14 residues. J gave up 2 bases and V 0 bases, and 2 bases lay outside the gene matches. CDR3 bases read: TGTGCCTGGAGTCTAACTGGGGCCCAAGACACCCAGTAC. The encoded protein is CAWSLTGAQDTQY. The whole CDR3 sequence reads CAWSLTGAQDTQYF. Complete variable domain (other parts from reference TRBV31 and TRBJ2-5): AQTIHQWPVAEIKAVGSPLSLGCTIKGKSSPNLYWYWQATGGTLQQLFYSITVGQVESVVQLNLSASRPKDDQFILSTEKLLLSHSGFYLCAWSLTGAQDTQYFGPGTRLLVL.

A word on this clone: The gene symbols are mouse symbols. The missing CDR3 end, 1 residue past where the read stops, is filled in from the germline J gene. This chain joins TRBV23 and TRBJ2-2; TRBD1 reflects the table's D call only, with no check against the DNA. The CDR3 runs 15 residues. Germline CDR1 KGHTA, CDR2 FQNQQP. CDR3 amino acids: CSSSQPDKNTGQLYF. Incomplete CDR3 DNA: TGCTCCAGCAGCCAACCGGACAAAAACACCGGGCAGCTCTAC.

This clone was counted between two and nine times. All gene names here are mouse names. The observed sequence ends 1 residue before the CDR3 terminus, with the missing tail filled in from the germline J gene. This rearrangement joins TRBV12-2 to TRBJ1-4; D not resolved. The CDR3 covers 14 residues. Per germline, CDR1 SGHLS and CDR2 HYDKME. V dropped 0 bases and J dropped 0 bases, with 4 bases sitting between them. The CDR3 spells CASSLKISNERLFF. The CDR3 DNA, read in part, is TGTGCCAGCTCTCTCAAGATTTCCAACGAAAGATTATTT.

Note on this clone: Mouse names are used for the genes. The read ends 1 residue shy of where the CDR3 ends; the end is completed using the germline J gene. The chain is built from TRBV16 and TRBJ2-3, with TRBD2 identical over 9 bases. The CDR3 runs to 17 residues. From germline, CDR1 is SGHSA and CDR2 FRNQAP. V shed 1 base and J 0 bases; nucleotides not matched to a gene: 5. CDR3 DNA (partial): TGTGCAAGCAGCTTAGGGGGGGGACTGGGTAGTGCAGAAACGCTGTAT. Amino acids: CASSLGGGLGSAETLY. The full CDR3 protein is CASSLGGGLGSAETLYF.

This clone was recorded only once. Mouse gene names and germline throughout. The observed sequence ends 1 residue before the CDR3 terminus, with the missing tail filled in from the germline J gene. The chain couples TRBV12-2 to TRBJ2-7; TRBD1 matches at 11 bases. V dropped 2 bases and J dropped 3; count of bases not matched to a gene: 2. Germline V gene lookup returns CDR1 SGHLS and CDR2 HYDKME. The CDR3 runs to 14 residues. The chain's CDR3 is CASSPGTGGYEQYF. The CDR3 DNA, read in part, is TGTGCCAGCTCTCCCGGGACAGGGGGCTATGAACAGTAC.

Turning to this clone: Mouse names are used for the genes. The read stops 1 residue short of the end of the CDR3; the missing end is completed from the germline J gene. The gene calls are TRBV26 and TRBJ2-1; D call uncertain. The CDR3 loop spans 14 amino acids. Trimming stripped 4 bases from V and 7 bases from J, with 14 bases between. Germline V gives CDR1 KGHPV, CDR2 FQNQEV (reference sequence). Partial CDR3 DNA: TGTGCCAGCAGTCCCGACGGGAGTGGGGCTGAGCAGTTC. Translating gives CASSPDGSGAEQF. The whole CDR3 protein reads CASSPDGSGAEQFF. Looking up the rest from reference TRBV26 and TRBJ2-1 gives the full variable domain: NSKVIQTPRYLVKGQGQKAKMRCIPEKGHPVVFWYQQNKNNEFKFLINFQNQEVLQQIDMTEKRFSAECPSNSPCSLEIQSSEAGDSALYLCASSPDGSGAEQFFGPGTRLTVL.

This clone was observed a handful of times. Mouse germline and gene names are used. The read ends 1 residue early relative to the CDR3; the germline J gene fills the gap. This chain connects TRBV12-1 to TRBJ2-7; 7 positions agree with TRBD2. The germline CDR1 and CDR2 sequences are SGHSN and HYEKVE. The CDR3 runs 13 residues. J lost 4 bases, V lost 2 bases, and 4 bases had no gene match. The CDR3 sequence: CASSPHWGYEQYF. The CDR3 bases that were read are TGTGCCAGCTCTCCCCACTGGGGATATGAACAGTAC.

A few counts support this clone. Genes here carry mouse names. With the read ending 1 residue before the CDR3 end, the germline J gene is used to fill in that end. V gene TRBV26 combines with J gene TRBJ1-1; D gene uncertain. V was pared by 6 bases and J by 1 base, with 6 bases between. This CDR3 spans 12 amino acids. Germline-derived CDR1 and CDR2 are KGHPV and FQNQEV (reference sequence). The covered CDR3 bases are TGTGCCAGCAGAGAATTAAACACAGAAGTCTTC. Translating it yields CASRELNTEVF. The entire CDR3 protein reads CASRELNTEVFF.

With regard to this clone: The germline and genes are mouse ones. The DNA ends 1 residue before the CDR3 does, and the rest of the CDR3 is filled in from the germline J gene. This chain joins TRBV15 and TRBJ2-5, with a possible D match to TRBD1 (5 bases). V was pared by 3 bases and J by 2 bases, with 6 bases between. Germline V gene sequence: CDR1 SGHND, CDR2 FRSKSL. CDR3 length: 13 amino acids. Incomplete CDR3 DNA: TGTGCCAGCAGTTTTACAGGCCAAGACACCCAGTAC. Protein sequence: CASSFTGQDTQY. From start to end, the CDR3 is CASSFTGQDTQYF.

This clone has just a few counts. Gene names and germline refer to mouse. The CDR3 extends 1 residue past the end of the read, so its final part is completed from the germline J gene. The chain links TRBV26 to TRBJ2-3; 11 bases line up with TRBD1. The CDR3 loop spans 14 amino acids. Germline V gives CDR1 KGHPV, CDR2 FQNQEV (reference sequence). Trimming removed 2 bases from V and 5 bases from J; junction bases left unmatched: 0. The CDR3 bases that were read are TGTGCCAGCAGTCTGGGGACAGGGGGAGAAACGCTGTAT. Its protein product is CASSLGTGGETLY. The CDR3 in its entirety is CASSLGTGGETLYF.

Comments on this clone: Gene names denote mouse genes. The read stops 1 residue short of the end of the CDR3; the missing end is completed from the germline J gene. The chain uses TRBV31 and TRBJ1-1, with D possibly TRBD1 on 5 matching bases. V lost 0 bases to trimming and J lost 0 bases, with 8 bases between them. The CDR3 runs 14 residues. CDR1 and CDR2 (germline): GKSSPN, SITVG. The CDR3 DNA, read in part, is TGTGCCTGGAGTCTAGACAGTGCAAACACAGAAGTCTTC. It is translated as CAWSLDSANTEVF. The entire CDR3 is CAWSLDSANTEVFF.